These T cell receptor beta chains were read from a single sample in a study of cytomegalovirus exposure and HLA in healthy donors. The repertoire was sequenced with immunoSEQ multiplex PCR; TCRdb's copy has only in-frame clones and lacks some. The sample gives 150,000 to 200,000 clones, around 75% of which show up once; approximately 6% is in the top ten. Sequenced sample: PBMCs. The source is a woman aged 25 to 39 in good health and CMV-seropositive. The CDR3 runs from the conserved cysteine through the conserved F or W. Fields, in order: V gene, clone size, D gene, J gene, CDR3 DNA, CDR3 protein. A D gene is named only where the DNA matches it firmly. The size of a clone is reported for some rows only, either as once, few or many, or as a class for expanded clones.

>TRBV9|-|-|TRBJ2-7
TGTGCCAGCAGCGCGGACAGAAGAGGCTCCTACGAGCAGTACTTC
CASSADRRGSYEQYF
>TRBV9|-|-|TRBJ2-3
TGTGCCAGCAGCGTAGGATATCCAGGGGAAATGGATACGCAGTATTTT
CASSVGYPGEMDTQYF
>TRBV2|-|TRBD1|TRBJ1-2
TGTGCCAGCAGTGATGTTGGGACAGGGGGTTACGATGGCTACACCTTC
CASSDVGTGGYDGYTF
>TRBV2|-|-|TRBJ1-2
TGTGCCAGCGGACTAAGGACTGGCTACACCTTC
CASGLRTGYTF
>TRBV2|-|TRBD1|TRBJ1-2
TGTGCCAGCAGGCCGGGACAGGCCCGTTTGGACACCTTC
CASRPGQARLDTF
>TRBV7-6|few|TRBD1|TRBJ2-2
TGTGCCAGCAGCTTAAAACAGGGGGCCGGGGAGCTGTTTTTT
CASSLKQGAGELFF
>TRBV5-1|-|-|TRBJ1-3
TGCGCCAGCAGCTTGGCCCGAGCGGGAGCTGGAAACACCATATATTTT
CASSLARAGAGNTIYF
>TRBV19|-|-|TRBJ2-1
TGTGCCAGTAGTTGGCAGGGCAACTACAATGAGCAGTTCTTC
CASSWQGNYNEQFF
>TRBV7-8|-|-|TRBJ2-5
TGTGCCAGCAGTTGGGCCCAGGAGGTAGAGACCCAGTACTTC
CASSWAQEVETQYF
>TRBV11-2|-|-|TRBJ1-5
TGTGCCAGCAGCTTAGCAGTTTCTGATCAGCCCCAGCATTTT
CASSLAVSDQPQHF
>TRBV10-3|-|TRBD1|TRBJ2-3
TGTGCCATCAGTCCGAAGGACAGGGGGCTGGATACGCAGTATTTT
CAISPKDRGLDTQYF
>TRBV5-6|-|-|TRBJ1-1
TGTGCCAGCAGCTACGACAGAGACACTGAAGCTTTCTTT
CASSYDRDTEAFF
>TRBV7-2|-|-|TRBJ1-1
TGTGCCAGCAGCCCAATGAACTTTGAAGCTTTCTTT
CASSPMNFEAFF
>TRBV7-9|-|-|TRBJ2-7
TGTGCCAGCAGCCCTAATGTACCGGGTTCCTACGAGCAGTACTTC
CASSPNVPGSYEQYF
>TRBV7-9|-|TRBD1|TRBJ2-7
TGTGCCAGCAGCCCCCGAACCCTCGACAGGGGGCAAGTCGGCTACGAGCAGTACTTC
CASSPRTLDRGQVGYEQYF
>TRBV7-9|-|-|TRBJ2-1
TGTGCCAGCAGCTTCTCTAGTGACGACTGGCATGAATCCTACAATGAGCAGTTCTTC
CASSFSSDDWHESYNEQFF
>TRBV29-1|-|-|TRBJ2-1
TGCAGCGCCTCCCCGGGGTTTTTCGATGAGCAGTTCTTC
CSASPGFFDEQFF
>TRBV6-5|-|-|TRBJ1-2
TGTGCCAGCAGCCCCGGGGGATCTGACTATGGCTACACCTTC
CASSPGGSDYGYTF
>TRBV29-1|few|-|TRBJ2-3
TGCAGCGTTGAAGACACAGTGTCTCGGAGGCATACGCAGTATTTT
CSVEDTVSRRHTQYF
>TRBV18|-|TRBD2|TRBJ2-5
TGTGCCAGCTCACCAATAAGCTCGGGAGGGCCTGGGGAGACCCAGTACTTC
CASSPISSGGPGETQYF
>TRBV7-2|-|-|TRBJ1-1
TGTGCCAGCCTCCCTGATTGGGCGAGTACTGAAGCTTTCTTT
CASLPDWASTEAFF
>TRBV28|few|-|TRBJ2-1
TGTGCCAGCAGTCTCAGCGGGAATGAGCAGTTCTTC
CASSLSGNEQFF
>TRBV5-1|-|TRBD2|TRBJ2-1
TGCGCCAGCAGCGGGGGAGGAGCGGGGGGAAGTGAGCAGTTCTTC
CASSGGGAGGSEQFF
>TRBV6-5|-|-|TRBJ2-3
TGTGCCAGCAGTTATGGGAGCGGACTCACAGATACGCAGTATTTT
CASSYGSGLTDTQYF
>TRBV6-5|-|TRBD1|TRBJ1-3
TGTGCCAGCAGCCGCGGACAGGGAGGAAACACCATATATTTT
CASSRGQGGNTIYF
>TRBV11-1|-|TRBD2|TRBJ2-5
TGTGCCAGCAGCTTACTAGCGGGGTTAGAGACCCAGTACTTC
CASSLLAGLETQYF
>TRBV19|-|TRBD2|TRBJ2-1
TGTGCCAGTAGTATAGCCCGACTAGCGGGAGACCACAATGAGCAGTTCTTC
CASSIARLAGDHNEQFF
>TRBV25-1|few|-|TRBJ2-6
TGTGCCACTGAGGAGGTTGGGGCCAACGTCCTGACTTTC
CATEEVGANVLTF
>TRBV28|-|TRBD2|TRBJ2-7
TGTGCCAGCACGCAGCGGGGTCCCTCCTACGAGCAGTACTTC
CASTQRGPSYEQYF
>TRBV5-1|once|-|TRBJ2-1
TGCGCCAGCAGCTCCCACCCCGGGGACTATGAGCAGTTCTTC
CASSSHPGDYEQFF
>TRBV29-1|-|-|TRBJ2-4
TGCAGCGTGGGGGGTTCGGGCATTCAGTACTTC
CSVGGSGIQYF
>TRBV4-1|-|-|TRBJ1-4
TGCGCCACCACCCGGGGGGGGCAGGGGAGTCTAAAAGAAAAACTGTTTTTT
CATTRGGQGSLKEKLFF
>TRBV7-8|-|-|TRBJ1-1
TGTGCCAGCAGCCCCAGGCAGGGGAGGGGCACTGAAGCTTTCTTT
CASSPRQGRGTEAFF
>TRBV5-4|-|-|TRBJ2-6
TGTGCCAGCAGCCAAGTAGGGGCGGCTGGGGCCAACGTCCTGACTTTC
CASSQVGAAGANVLTF
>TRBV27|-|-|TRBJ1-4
TGTGCCAGCAGTAGGCCTAGTCGGGAAAAACTGTTTTTT
CASSRPSREKLFF
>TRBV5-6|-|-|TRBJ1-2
TGTGCCAGCAGCCAGCCCGGAGGCTATGGCTACACCTTC
CASSQPGGYGYTF
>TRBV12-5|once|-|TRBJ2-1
TGTGCTAGTGGTTTGGATGGGAGAGAGCAGTTCTTC
CASGLDGREQFF
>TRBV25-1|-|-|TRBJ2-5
TGTGCCAGCAGTGAATCGGCAGGGTCCGTGACCCAGTACTTC
CASSESAGSVTQYF
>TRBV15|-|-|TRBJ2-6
TGTGCCACCAGCGGCGACTACTCTGGGGCCAACGTCCTGACTTTC
CATSGDYSGANVLTF
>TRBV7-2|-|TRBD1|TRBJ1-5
TGTGCCAGCAGCCCTCGGGACAGGCAATATAGCAATCAGCCCCAGCATTTT
CASSPRDRQYSNQPQHF
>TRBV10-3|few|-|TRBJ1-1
TGTGCCACCTCGGAAGCTTTCTTT
CATSEAFF
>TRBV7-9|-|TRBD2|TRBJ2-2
TGTGCCAGCAGCTTATCGGGACTAGCGGGAGGAAACACCGGGGAGCTGTTTTTT
CASSLSGLAGGNTGELFF
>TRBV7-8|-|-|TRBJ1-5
TGTGCCAGCAGCCCTCGGGGGTTTGGCAATCAGCCCCAGCATTTT
CASSPRGFGNQPQHF
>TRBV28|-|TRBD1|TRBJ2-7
TGTGCCAGCAGGGGGACAGGCATTGGGGTCCAGTACTTC
CASRGTGIGVQYF
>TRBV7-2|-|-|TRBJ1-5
TGTGCCAGCAGCTTAGCAACAGGGTTGGGGCAGCCCCAGCATTTT
CASSLATGLGQPQHF
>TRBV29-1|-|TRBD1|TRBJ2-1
TGCAGCGTGAGGGGACAGGGGGCGGGGAATGAGCAGTTCTTC
CSVRGQGAGNEQFF
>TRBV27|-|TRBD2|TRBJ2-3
TGTGCCAGCAGAAGGGGACTAGACCGCACAGATACGCAGTATTTT
CASRRGLDRTDTQYF
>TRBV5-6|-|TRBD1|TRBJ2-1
TGTGCCAGCAGACTCGGGACAGTCAATGAGCAGTTCTTC
CASRLGTVNEQFF
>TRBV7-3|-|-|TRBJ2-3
TGTGCCAGCAGCGCGTTTCGGGGGGCCACAGATACGCAGTATTTT
CASSAFRGATDTQYF
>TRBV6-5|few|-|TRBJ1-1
TGTGCCAGCACCCAGGGAGGCACTGAAGCTTTCTTT
CASTQGGTEAFF
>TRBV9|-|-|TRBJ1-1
TGTGCCAGCAGCTTACTACCGACAGGAGGCACTGAAGCTTTCTTT
CASSLLPTGGTEAFF
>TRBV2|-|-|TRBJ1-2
TGTGCCATACCCGGGGGACCCCCTGCCTATGGCTACACCTTC
CAIPGGPPAYGYTF
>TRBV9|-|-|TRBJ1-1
TGTGCCAGCAGCCCCTCGACAGCGAACACTGAAGCTTTCTTT
CASSPSTANTEAFF
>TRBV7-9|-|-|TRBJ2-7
TGTGCCAGCAGCTCGGGGGGCCCCTACGAGCAGTACTTC
CASSSGGPYEQYF
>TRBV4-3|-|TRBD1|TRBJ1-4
TGCGCCAGCAGCCCCAAGATTTCGACAGGGTATTCGGAAAAACTGTTTTTT
CASSPKISTGYSEKLFF